This TCR beta chain was identified during a study of T cells expressing NK-cell markers. Beta-chain TCR cDNA was generated via 5'RACE template switching with UMIs. From its re-call of the 5' RACE reads, TCRdb lists each CDR3 protein once, without DNA. Its table records about 260,000 distinct CDR3 sequences. The TCR sequence derives from a woman aged 18 to 75 in good health. Material for sequencing was blood T cells: a sorted CD56 or NKG2C T cell subset, CD4+ or CD8+ T cells, or bulk PBMC T cells (not recorded which).

CDR3 region: CASKIRVAGGNIQYF. The rearrangement uses TRBV28 and TRBJ2-4; the D call from TCRdb, TRBD1, cannot be confirmed without DNA. Germline CDR1 is MDHEN and CDR2 is SYDVKM. This CDR3 contains 15 residues. The variable domain in full, with the rest retrieved from reference TRBV28 and TRBJ2-4, is DVKVTQSSRYLVKRTGEKVFLECVQDMDHENMFWYRQDPGLGLRLIYFSYDVKMKEKGDIPEGYSVSREKKERFSLILESASTNQTSMYLCASKIRVAGGNIQYFGAGTRLSVL.